This is a list of T cell receptor beta chains from one sample in a study of regulatory T cells in long-lasting Graves disease. One entry per CDR3 protein, called by TCRdb with MiXCR from the multiplex PCR reads. Of about 320,000 distinct CDR3 sequences listed, over 15% are singletons. Here the sequenced sample was peripheral blood mononuclear cells (PBMCs), taken at new diagnosis, from a patient treated with antithyroid drugs. The origin of the receptors is a female donor with Graves disease. Each CDR3 is given with its conserved first and last residue. D genes are given only for firm matches. The size field is filled for only some rows; it gives once, few, many or a size class.

V,size,J,D,length,CDR3,DNA
TRBV9,-,TRBJ1-2,-,14,CASSPTGNFYGYTF,TGTGCCAGCAGCCCCACAGGGAACTTCTATGGCTACACCTTC
TRBV30,many,TRBJ2-3,-,16,CAWSPLGQQFLNTQYF,TGTGCCTGGAGTCCCCTTGGACAGCAGTTTTTGAACACGCAGTATTTT
TRBV7-3,-,TRBJ2-2,TRBD2,17,CASSLTASGYNTGELFF,TGTGCCAGCAGCCTTACGGCTAGCGGGTACAACACCGGGGAGCTGTTTTTT
TRBV5-1,many,TRBJ2-1,TRBD2,16,CASSPIGGSAVNEQFF,TGCGCCAGCAGCCCTATTGGCGGGAGTGCGGTCAATGAGCAGTTCTTC
TRBV12-3/TRBV12-4,once,TRBJ1-1,-,13,CASISSGVPEAFF,TGTGCCAGCATCTCAAGTGGGGTCCCTGAAGCTTTCTTT
TRBV10-3,many,TRBJ2-5,TRBD1,17,CAISEETTTGGGEAQYF,TGTGCCATCAGTGAGGAGACAACGACAGGGGGCGGGGAGGCCCAGTACTTC
TRBV24-1,many,TRBJ2-2,-,14,CATSDTGLTGELFF,TGTGCCACCAGTGACACAGGATTGACCGGGGAGCTGTTTTTT
TRBV2,many,TRBJ1-1,TRBD1,13,CASSHRGDTEAFF,TGTGCCAGCAGTCACAGGGGAGACACTGAAGCTTTCTTT
TRBV5-1,-,TRBJ1-3,-,16,CASSLEFEAIGNTIYF,TGCGCCAGCAGCTTGGAATTTGAGGCAATCGGAAACACCATATATTTT
TRBV20-1,many,TRBJ1-5,TRBD1,13,CGAGGSSNQPQHF,TGCGGTGCAGGGGGAAGTAGCAATCAGCCCCAGCATTTT
TRBV14,many,TRBJ2-3,-,17,CASSHLTGAGFSDTQYF,TGTGCCAGCAGCCATCTCACCGGGGCAGGGTTTTCAGATACGCAGTATTTT
TRBV7-2,few,TRBJ1-4,-,15,CASSLGPRSGEKLFF,TGTGCCAGCAGCTTAGGCCCTCGAAGCGGTGAAAAACTGTTTTTT
TRBV15,many,TRBJ2-1,-,12,CATSRVYNEQFF,TGTGCCACCAGCAGAGTGTACAATGAGCAGTTCTTC
TRBV25-1,many,TRBJ1-1,-,12,CASREGGGEAFF,TGTGCCAGCAGGGAGGGGGGCGGTGAAGCTTTCTTT
TRBV10-3,many,TRBJ1-1,-,16,CAISESRRGPETEAFF,TGTGCCATCAGTGAGTCGAGGCGGGGGCCGGAAACTGAAGCTTTCTTT
TRBV19,-,TRBJ2-4,TRBD2,21,CASSIVGTSGYQPSAKNIQYF,TGTGCCAGTAGTATAGTGGGGACTAGCGGGTATCAACCTTCAGCCAAAAACATTCAGTACTTC
TRBV6-5,-,TRBJ2-7,-,16,CASSYAAGQHSYEQYF,TGTGCCAGCAGTTACGCAGCGGGACAGCACTCCTACGAGCAGTACTTC
TRBV28,many,TRBJ2-1,-,16,CASSFQPQGGYNEQFF,TGTGCCAGCAGTTTTCAACCCCAGGGGGGATACAATGAGCAGTTCTTC
TRBV11-2,many,TRBJ2-7,TRBD1,18,CASSPSRGWWSESYEQYF,TGTGCCAGCAGCCCCTCCAGGGGGTGGTGGAGTGAGTCCTACGAGCAGTACTTC
TRBV19,many,TRBJ2-6,TRBD1,17,CASSRGQASSGANVLTF,TGTGCCAGTAGTAGGGGACAGGCGAGCTCTGGGGCCAACGTCCTGACTTTC
TRBV7-9,-,TRBJ1-4,TRBD1,17,CASSLRDGQGKSEKLFF,TGTGCCAGCAGCCTGAGAGACGGACAGGGGAAGAGTGAAAAACTGTTTTTT
TRBV2,many,TRBJ1-1,-,13,CASRYSPGTEAFF,TGTGCCAGCCGCTATTCCCCAGGCACTGAAGCTTTCTTT
TRBV10-1,many,TRBJ2-7,TRBD2,16,CASSEPRLAACYEQYF,TGCGCCAGCAGTGAGCCCCGGCTAGCGGCATGCTACGAGCAGTACTTC
TRBV28,many,TRBJ2-3,TRBD1,18,CASNSRWERGLGTDTQYF,TGTGCCAGCAATTCTAGGTGGGAGAGGGGGCTCGGCACAGATACGCAGTATTTT
TRBV5-1,few,TRBJ1-3,-,15,CASRRTGSSGNTIYF,TGCGCCAGCAGACGTACAGGGTCCTCTGGAAACACCATATATTTT
TRBV28,-,TRBJ1-1,-,15,CASSPMTVTNTEAFF,TGTGCCAGCAGCCCTATGACAGTAACTAACACTGAAGCTTTCTTT
TRBV6-5,many,TRBJ2-1,-,17,CASSYSRTGRGVNEQFF,TGTGCCAGCAGTTACTCTAGGACAGGGAGGGGTGTCAATGAGCAGTTCTTC
TRBV7-9,many,TRBJ2-7,TRBD1,17,CASSLVTGPGPTYEQYF,TGTGCCAGCAGCTTAGTGACAGGGCCGGGACCTACCTACGAGCAGTACTTC
TRBV13,many,TRBJ2-1,-,13,CASKGGNRDEQFF,TGTGCCAGCAAGGGGGGGAATAGAGATGAGCAGTTCTTC
TRBV20-1,-,TRBJ2-1,TRBD2,13,CSAGLARFNEQFF,TGCAGTGCCGGACTAGCGAGGTTCAATGAGCAGTTCTTC
TRBV6-1,many,TRBJ1-4,TRBD1,15,CASARGDREGKGLFF,TGTGCCAGCGCGAGGGGGGACAGGGAAGGGAAAGGACTGTTTTTT
TRBV6-1,-,TRBJ1-1,TRBD1,17,CASSRPGQGGVNTEAFF,TGTGCCAGCAGTCGCCCGGGACAGGGGGGAGTGAACACTGAAGCTTTCTTT
TRBV19,-,TRBJ2-7,TRBD2,15,CATAEVAGDVWEQYF,TGTGCCACCGCCGAGGTAGCGGGAGATGTTTGGGAGCAGTACTTC
TRBV29-1,many,TRBJ2-1,-,11,CSVTGRNEQFF,TGCAGCGTTACAGGGAGGAATGAGCAGTTCTTC
TRBV28,many,TRBJ1-5,-,13,CASSSGIRQPQHF,TGTGCCAGCAGTTCAGGGATTCGTCAGCCCCAGCATTTT
TRBV19,many,TRBJ2-3,-,14,CASSIRTDTDTQYF,TGTGCCAGTAGTATAAGGACGGATACAGATACGCAGTATTTT
TRBV14,many,TRBJ1-4,-,15,CASSQDRGYNEKLFF,TGTGCCAGCAGCCAAGATCGCGGGTACAATGAAAAACTGTTTTTT
TRBV10-3,-,TRBJ2-7,-,15,CAISDYSEVRYEQYF,TGTGCCATCAGTGATTACAGTGAGGTGCGCTACGAGCAGTACTTC
TRBV12-3/TRBV12-4,many,TRBJ1-4,-,14,CASSLEGSVEKLFF,TGTGCCAGCAGTTTAGAAGGGTCGGTCGAAAAACTGTTTTTT
TRBV25-1,many,TRBJ1-2,-,15,CASSGYRDINYGYTF,TGTGCCAGCAGTGGATACAGGGATATTAACTATGGCTACACCTTC
TRBV15,-,TRBJ1-4,-,14,CATSSSETNEKLFF,TGTGCCACCAGCAGTAGCGAGACTAATGAAAAACTGTTTTTT
TRBV3-1,many,TRBJ2-7,TRBD2,13,CASSQGQGGEQYF,TGTGCCAGCAGCCAAGGGCAGGGAGGGGAGCAGTACTTC
TRBV6-1,many,TRBJ2-5,TRBD2,19,CASSVLATPVGRDRETQYF,TGTGCCAGCAGTGTATTAGCCACCCCGGTAGGGAGGGACCGAGAGACCCAGTACTTC
TRBV20-1,many,TRBJ2-7,TRBD2,13,CSASLAGHYEQYF,TGCAGTGCTAGCCTAGCGGGGCACTACGAGCAGTACTTC
TRBV7-3,-,TRBJ1-1,-,13,CASSPHSGSEAFF,TGTGCCAGCAGCCCGCATTCAGGGAGTGAAGCTTTCTTT
TRBV19,many,TRBJ2-1,TRBD2,15,CASSTPGGTYNEQFF,TGTGCCAGTAGTACCCCGGGAGGTACCTACAATGAGCAGTTCTTC
TRBV3-1,many,TRBJ1-5,TRBD1,14,CASSQEQGNQPQHF,TGTGCCAGCAGCCAAGAACAGGGGAATCAGCCCCAGCATTTT
TRBV29-1,many,TRBJ2-3,-,14,CSVEPGVVTDTQYF,TGCAGCGTTGAGCCGGGGGTAGTAACAGATACGCAGTATTTT
TRBV27,many,TRBJ2-7,-,12,CASSLIGDEQYF,TGTGCCAGCAGTTTAATCGGCGACGAGCAGTACTTC
TRBV10-3,many,TRBJ2-3,-,14,CAIKEGQRTDTQYF,TGTGCCATCAAGGAGGGGCAGAGGACAGATACGCAGTATTTT
TRBV2,many,TRBJ2-7,-,12,CASSERGGEQYF,TGTGCCAGCAGTGAAAGAGGGGGCGAGCAGTACTTC
TRBV7-9,many,TRBJ2-7,-,16,CASSIRTEHRSYEQYF,TGTGCCAGCAGCATAAGGACAGAGCATCGCTCCTACGAGCAGTACTTC
TRBV12-3/TRBV12-4,many,TRBJ1-1,-,15,CASRRWGDSGTEAFF,TGTGCCAGCAGACGTTGGGGGGATTCGGGGACTGAAGCTTTCTTT
TRBV2,-,TRBJ2-5,-,13,CASREQIQETQYF,TGTGCCAGCCGGGAACAGATACAAGAGACCCAGTACTTC
TRBV10-2,many,TRBJ2-3,-,14,CASSSTPVADTQYF,TGCGCCAGCAGTAGTACGCCTGTTGCAGATACGCAGTATTTT